These 29 T cell receptor beta chains came from one sample sequenced in a study of PD-1 blockade in classical Hodgkin lymphoma. Libraries were prepared by immunoSEQ multiplex PCR; TCRdb keeps only in-frame clonotypes and omits some of them. In the table there are more than 90,000 clones, roughly 80% of which are singletons. Every patient was affected by relapse after autologous stem cell transplantation, while exposure to brentuximab vedotin was not uniform. Sequenced material: peripheral blood mononuclear cells (PBMCs), taken before the second cycle of nivolumab. The origin of the receptors is a human donor with classical Hodgkin lymphoma.

The rearrangement joins TRBV30 to TRBJ1-1; D remains ambiguous. The CDR3 runs 15 residues. The V gene lost 2 bases and the J gene lost 1 base, with 14 bases spanning the gap. Germline V lookup: CDR1 GTSNPN, CDR2 SVGIG (reference sequence). DNA for the CDR3: TGTGCCTGGAGTTCGTGGCAGGCGGGGAACACTGAAGCTTTCTTT. Amino acid sequence: CAWSSWQAGNTEAFF.

A single count supports this clone. J is TRBJ1-2 and V is TRBV6-1; D is undetermined. Trimming removed 7 bases from V and 8 bases from J, with 11 bases in between. Germline CDR1 and CDR2: MNHNS and SASEGT. CDR3 size: 11 residues. CDR3 sequence: CASTRLGGYTF. CDR3 DNA: TGTGCCAGCACTAGACTAGGGGGCTACACCTTC.

The chain combines TRBV9 with TRBJ1-1; weak D call: TRBD1 (6 bases). The CDR3 totals 15 residues. V was trimmed by 0 bases and J by 5 bases, leaving 14 bases between them. Per germline, CDR1 SGDLS and CDR2 YYNGEE. The CDR3 loop reads CASSVGPGVGTEAFF. CDR3 bases: TGTGCCAGCAGCGTAGGCCCAGGGGTTGGGACTGAAGCTTTCTTT. Based on the CDR3 plus reference TRBV9 and TRBJ1-1, the full variable domain is DSGVTQTPKHLITATGQRVTLRCSPRSGDLSVYWYQQSLDQGLQFLIQYYNGEERAKGNILERFSAQQFPDLHSELNLSSLELGDSALYFCASSVGPGVGTEAFFGQGTRLTVV.

The chain combines TRBV6-6 with TRBJ2-2, with 7 bases lining up with TRBD1. The CDR3 sequence is 15 residues long. Germline V gene lookup returns CDR1 MNHNY and CDR2 SVGAGI (reference sequence). V gave up 6 bases and J gave up 6 bases; unmatched junction bases: 10. CDR3 region: CASRETGARAGELFF. The CDR3 DNA sequence: TGTGCCAGCAGGGAAACAGGGGCGCGAGCCGGGGAGCTGTTTTTT.

The chain carries TRBV7-2 and TRBJ2-1; maybe TRBD2 (7 bases). The CDR3 sequence is 15 residues long. V was shortened by 5 bases and J by 4 bases, with 15 bases between the two germline ends. CDR1 and CDR2 (germline): SGHTA, FQGNSA. The CDR3 loop reads CASSPKGEGYNEQFF. The CDR3 DNA sequence: TGTGCCAGCAGCCCCAAGGGGGAGGGATACAATGAGCAGTTCTTC.

This clone was picked up a small number of times. The chain is built from TRBV5-4 and TRBJ1-2; 8 bases match TRBD1. The germline gives CDR1 SGHNT, CDR2 YYREEE (reference sequence). V trimming: 5 bases; J trimming: 8 bases; junction bases outside the gene matches: 17. The CDR3 is made up of 16 amino acids. CDR3 amino acids: CASSSRQQGVQYGYTF. DNA for the CDR3: TGTGCCAGCAGTTCCAGACAACAGGGGGTCCAGTACGGCTACACCTTC.

In this sample, this clone turned up once. This chain uses TRBV6-5 with TRBJ2-1; D might be TRBD1 or TRBD2, each matching 5 bases. The CDR3 is 14 amino acids. The V end lost 0 bases, the J end lost 9 bases, and 12 bases lay between the germline ends. Germline V gene lookup returns CDR1 MNHEY and CDR2 SVGAGI. Here the CDR3 reads CASSYSGPAGEQFF. CDR3 nucleotide sequence: TGTGCCAGCAGTTACTCGGGGCCCGCGGGTGAGCAGTTCTTC.

The rearrangement uses TRBV7-6 and TRBJ2-7; 10 nucleotides match TRBD2. Germline trimming cut 1 base from V and 0 bases from J; bases unmatched to any gene: 0. CDR3 size: 15 residues. The germline V gene has CDR1 SGHVS and CDR2 FNYEAQ. The CDR3 DNA is TGTGCCAGCAGCTTAGGGACTAGCGGCTCCTACGAGCAGTACTTC. Translating gives CASSLGTSGSYEQYF.

The rearrangement links TRBV10-3 to TRBJ1-1; 7 nucleotides match TRBD1. Per the germline V gene, CDR1 is ENHRY and CDR2 is SYGVKD. The CDR3 totals 15 residues. The V and J ends lost 3 bases and 1 base, in that order; junction bases with no gene match: 5. In DNA form, the CDR3 reads TGTGCCATCAGTGACCAGGGACAGCAGAACACTGAAGCTTTCTTT. As protein: CAISDQGQQNTEAFF.

This sequence joins TRBV10-3 and TRBJ2-7; D call uncertain. V was trimmed by 11 bases and J by 0 bases, leaving 14 bases between them. The germline V gene has CDR1 ENHRY and CDR2 SYGVKD. The length of the CDR3 is 13 residues. CDR3 sequence reads: CAVTSMSSYEQYF. The DNA of the CDR3 is TGTGCCGTAACTTCGATGAGCTCCTACGAGCAGTACTTC.

V is TRBV7-6 and J is TRBJ1-1; TRBD1 aligns across 8 bases. Looked up from germline, CDR1 is SGHVS and CDR2 is FNYEAQ. The CDR3 totals 15 residues. V lost 2 bases and J lost 4; bases outside the gene matches: 6. Written as DNA, the CDR3 is TGTGCCAGCAGCTTATTCGGACAGGGCAGCACTGAAGCTTTCTTT. It is translated as CASSLFGQGSTEAFF.

This rearrangement joins TRBV5-1 to TRBJ2-1; D could derive from TRBD1 or TRBD2 (5 bases each). CDR1 SGHRS and CDR2 YFSETQ come from the germline V gene. V was pared by 1 base and J by 7 bases, with 12 bases between. This CDR3 has 14 residues. CDR3 residues: CASSLWGRTNEQFF. Here the CDR3 DNA reads TGCGCCAGCAGCTTGTGGGGACGCACTAATGAGCAGTTCTTC.

The chain recombines TRBV2 with TRBJ1-1, with TRBD1 as a possible D gene (6 bases). The germline V gene encodes CDR1 SNHLY and CDR2 FYNNEI. Trimming cost V 5 bases and J 4 bases, with 14 bases left between them. The CDR3 spans 14 residues. The CDR3: CASSRGGSGTEAFF. The CDR3 coding sequence is TGTGCCAGCAGTAGAGGGGGGTCGGGCACTGAAGCTTTCTTT.

The chain uses TRBV10-3 and TRBJ1-2; D not certain. The germline V and J ends were trimmed by 7 bases and 2 bases, with 11 bases remaining between them. Germline V gene data show CDR1 as ENHRY and CDR2 as SYGVKD. The CDR3 consists of 13 residues. The CDR3 DNA is TGTGCCATCACTCCCCGGGAAAACTATGGCTACACCTTC. Translation: CAITPRENYGYTF.

The chain links TRBV15 to TRBJ2-6; D may match TRBD1 or TRBD2 (5 bases each). The CDR3 spans 18 residues. Trimming stripped 1 base from V and 2 bases from J, with 15 bases between. Per the germline V gene, CDR1 is LNHNV and CDR2 is YYDKDF (reference sequence). CDR3 loop: CATSRGWGRETGANVLTF. As DNA, the CDR3 is TGTGCCACCAGCAGAGGGTGGGGCAGGGAGACTGGGGCCAACGTCCTGACTTTC.

This clone was observed many times. The rearrangement joins TRBV29-1 to TRBJ2-7; 11 bases fit TRBD2. CDR1 is SQVTM, CDR2 ANQGSEA, per germline. V shed 5 bases, J shed 4 bases, and the junction held 16 bases outside the gene matches. CDR3 size: 17 residues. CDR3 sequence: CSVPIRSTSGRGYEQYF. Written as DNA, the CDR3 is TGCAGCGTTCCAATACGTTCTACTAGCGGGAGAGGGTACGAGCAGTACTTC.

The V gene is TRBV30, the J gene TRBJ2-7; D tentatively reads TRBD1 or TRBD2 (6 bases each). The CDR3 extends over 13 amino acids. Looked up from germline, CDR1 is GTSNPN and CDR2 is SVGIG (reference sequence). The ends were cut back, 5 bases at V and 3 bases at J, with 14 bases in the middle. CDR3 region: CAWAGGLGYEQYF. The CDR3 DNA is TGTGCCTGGGCTGGGGGGCTTGGCTACGAGCAGTACTTC.

This chain links TRBV7-6 with TRBJ2-7, with 9 bases matching TRBD1. The germline CDR1 and CDR2 sequences are SGHVS and FNYEAQ. V lost 4 bases and J lost 2; bases outside the gene matches: 6. The CDR3 covers 15 residues. The CDR3: CASSSGTGKTYEQYF. As DNA, the CDR3 is TGTGCCAGCAGCTCCGGGACAGGGAAGACCTACGAGCAGTACTTC.

The chain couples TRBV30 to TRBJ2-3; 9 bases match TRBD2. CDR3 length equals 16 residues. Germline V lookup: CDR1 GTSNPN, CDR2 SVGIG (reference sequence). Unmatched junction bases numbered 14, after V lost 4 bases and J lost 6 bases. The CDR3 region is CAWIPAGGPSLDTQYF. The CDR3 DNA reads TGTGCCTGGATTCCGGCGGGAGGGCCGAGTTTGGATACGCAGTATTTT.

This chain joins TRBV7-6 and TRBJ1-3, with D tentatively TRBD1 (6 bases). The V gene lost 5 bases and the J gene lost 4 bases, with 15 bases spanning the gap. Germline CDR1 reads SGHVS; CDR2 reads FNYEAQ. The CDR3 runs 15 residues. The CDR3 loop reads CASSTQTGLGNTIYF. Here the CDR3 DNA reads TGTGCCAGCAGCACCCAGACAGGCCTCGGAAACACCATATATTTT.

V gene TRBV5-4 combines with J gene TRBJ2-5; TRBD1 or TRBD2 may be the D gene (5 bases each). Germline CDR1 and CDR2: SGHNT and YYREEE (reference sequence). V lost 4 bases to trimming and J lost 0 bases, with 13 bases between them. CDR3 length: 15 residues. In DNA, the CDR3 is TGTGCCAGCAGCCGGGGCGCCCAGTACCAAGAGACCCAGTACTTC. This sequence encodes CASSRGAQYQETQYF.

The chain couples TRBV6-5 to TRBJ2-3, with 7 bases fitting TRBD2. The CDR3 spans 14 residues. The germline V gene encodes CDR1 MNHEY and CDR2 SVGAGI. V shed 8 bases and J 5 bases; nucleotides not matched to a gene: 10. The chain's CDR3 is CASRHPPGGDTQYF. The CDR3 DNA reads as TGTGCCAGCCGTCACCCGCCGGGAGGAGATACGCAGTATTTT.

The J gene is TRBJ2-2, the V gene TRBV10-3, with 8 bases lining up with TRBD1. With 3 bases clipped from V and 4 bases from J, the junction kept 4 bases outside the gene matches. This CDR3 has 15 residues. CDR1 and CDR2 (germline): ENHRY, SYGVKD. CDR3 sequence (DNA): TGTGCCATCAGTGATCGGACAGGGCCCACCGGGGAGCTGTTTTTT. Its protein product is CAISDRTGPTGELFF.

The V and J genes are TRBV5-1 and TRBJ2-3; TRBD2 matches at 14 bases. With V trimmed by 0 bases and J by 6 bases, 6 bases remained unmatched. The CDR3 length is 17 residues. Germline loops: CDR1 SGHRS, CDR2 YFSETQ. CDR3 protein: CASSLGLAGGPGDTQYF. In DNA form, the CDR3 reads TGCGCCAGCAGCTTGGGACTAGCGGGAGGGCCGGGCGATACGCAGTATTTT.

This chain links TRBV28 with TRBJ2-5; tentatively, D is TRBD1 (5 bases). Between the trimmed V and J ends, which lost 3 bases and 5 bases, there was a span of 10 bases. The CDR3 runs to 13 residues. Germline V CDR1 and CDR2: MDHEN, SYDVKM. The CDR3 nucleotides read TGTGCCAGCAGTTTTCAGGGTCGGGAGACCCAGTACTTC. This translates into CASSFQGRETQYF.

The chain recombines TRBV5-1 with TRBJ2-7; either TRBD1 or TRBD2 may fit D (5 bases each). V shed 4 bases and J shed 3 bases, with 20 bases lying between them. CDR3 size: 16 residues. Germline CDR1 SGHRS, CDR2 YFSETQ. The CDR3 DNA sequence: TGCGCCAGCAGCCTGGGGACCGCGGTAGGAGGCTACGAGCAGTACTTC. This gives the protein CASSLGTAVGGYEQYF. Using reference TRBV5-1 and TRBJ2-7 for the parts outside the CDR3, the full variable domain is KAGVTQTPRYLIKTRGQQVTLSCSPISGHRSVSWYQQTPGQGLQFLFEYFSETQRNKGNFPGRFSGRQFSNSRSEMNVSTLELGDSALYLCASSLGTAVGGYEQYFGPGTRLTVT.

This chain's CDR3 is CASSLRTSAQTYNEQFF. As DNA, the CDR3 is TGTGCCAGCAGCCTACGGACTAGCGCCCAAACCTACAATGAGCAGTTCTTC. V usage is TRBV7-6 and J usage is TRBJ2-1, with 9 nucleotides matching TRBD2. V shed 5 bases, J shed 2 bases, and the junction held 10 bases outside the gene matches. This CDR3 has 17 residues. Germline CDR1 is SGHVS and CDR2 is FNYEAQ.

To note about this clone: The junction does not match germline at one end; this may be a read error. The gene calls are TRBV10-3 and TRBJ2-5; D unresolved. The CDR3 loop spans 11 amino acids. CDR1 and CDR2 from the germline V gene are ENHRY and SYGVKD. CDR3 region: CATSGLETQYF. The CDR3, as DNA: TGTGCCACCAGTGGTTTGGAGACCCAGTACTTC.

J is TRBJ1-2 and V is TRBV14; 7 nucleotides agree with TRBD1. Trimming at V came to 2 bases and at J to 7 bases, leaving 7 bases not matched to a gene. The germline V gene has CDR1 SGHDN and CDR2 FVKESK. CDR3 length: 14 residues. CDR3: CASSQWGRGAGYTF. The CDR3 coding sequence is TGTGCCAGCAGCCAATGGGGCAGGGGGGCTGGCTACACCTTC.